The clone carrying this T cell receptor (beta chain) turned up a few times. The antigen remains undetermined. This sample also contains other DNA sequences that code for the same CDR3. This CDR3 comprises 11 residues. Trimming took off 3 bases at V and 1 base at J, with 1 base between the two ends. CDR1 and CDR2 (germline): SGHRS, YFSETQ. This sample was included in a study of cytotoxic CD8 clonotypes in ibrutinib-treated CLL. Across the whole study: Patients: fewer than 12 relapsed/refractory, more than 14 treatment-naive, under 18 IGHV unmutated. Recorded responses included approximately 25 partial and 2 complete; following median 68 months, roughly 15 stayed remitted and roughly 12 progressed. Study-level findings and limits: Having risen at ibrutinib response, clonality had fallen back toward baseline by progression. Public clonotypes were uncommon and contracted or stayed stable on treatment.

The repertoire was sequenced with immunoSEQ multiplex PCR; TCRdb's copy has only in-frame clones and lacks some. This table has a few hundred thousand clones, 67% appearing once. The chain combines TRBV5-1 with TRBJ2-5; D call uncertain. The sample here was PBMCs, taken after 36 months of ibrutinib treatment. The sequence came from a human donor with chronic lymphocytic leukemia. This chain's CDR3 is CASSSQETQYF. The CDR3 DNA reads TGCGCCAGCAGCTCCCAAGAGACCCAGTACTTC.